Below, one T cell receptor beta chain is given with its context. Other nucleotide sequences in the sample specify the same CDR3. These data originate in a study of blood T cell repertoires in COVID-19. Methods used by the authors: Scientists estimated how many nucleated cells there were by amplifying reference gene primers. Using immunoSEQ multiplex PCR, the repertoire was profiled, and TCRdb retains in-frame clones only, with some absent. The DNA gave D and trimming, while V, J and clone size come from that table. The sample includes over 200,000 clones, approximately 87% of them seen just once. The CDR3 consists of 12 residues. Trimming took off 6 bases at V and 5 bases at J, with 7 bases between the two ends. CDR1 is LNHDA and CDR2 is SQIVND in the germline V gene (reference sequence). Enrollees, roughly 18 to 90 years old, lived in 24 US areas.

Specimen: PBMCs or T cells enriched from blood (not recorded which). This clonotype originated in a woman aged 50 to 60 in a cohort exposed to, infected with or recovered from COVID-19 (not recorded which). The chain joins TRBV19 to TRBJ2-2; D gene unclear. The DNA for the CDR3 is TGTGCCAGTAGCTCCAGAACCGGGGAGCTGTTTTTT. Encoded protein: CASSSRTGELFF.